One T cell receptor (beta chain) is described in this entry. The antigen remains unidentified. CDR1 and CDR2 from the germline V gene are SGHTA and FQGNSA. The CDR3 has 13 amino acids. The trim removed 3 bases at V and 8 bases at J, leaving 5 bases unmatched. The method was immunoSEQ multiplex PCR; TCRdb's version includes in-frame clones alone and lacks a portion of them. Found here are approximately 82,000 clones, 91% of them singletons; the top ten hold over 0.095%. The data stem from a study of graft-versus-host responses after intestinal transplantation. Study information: Following induction with anti-thymocyte globulin, all recipients were given tacrolimus and steroids for about 3 years. Overall study findings and caveats: Recipient marrow harbored GvH clones, some of which surfaced first in ileum or blood.

The chain has TRBV7-2 and TRBJ1-2; TRBD1 aligns across 8 bases. Sequencing used unstimulated CD4+ T cells sorted from spleen or lymph node cells, obtained before intestinal transplant. This TCR came from a human donor who received an intestinal transplant. The CDR3 sequence is CASSLEQGDGYTF. DNA for the CDR3: TGTGCCAGCAGCTTGGAACAGGGGGACGGCTACACCTTC. The full variable domain, with the rest looked up from reference TRBV7-2 and TRBJ1-2, is GAGVSQSPSNKVTEKGKDVELRCDPISGHTALYWYRQSLGQGLEFLIYFQGNSAPDKSGLPSDRFSAERTGGSVSTLTIQRTQQEDSAVYLCASSLEQGDGYTFGSGTRLTVV.